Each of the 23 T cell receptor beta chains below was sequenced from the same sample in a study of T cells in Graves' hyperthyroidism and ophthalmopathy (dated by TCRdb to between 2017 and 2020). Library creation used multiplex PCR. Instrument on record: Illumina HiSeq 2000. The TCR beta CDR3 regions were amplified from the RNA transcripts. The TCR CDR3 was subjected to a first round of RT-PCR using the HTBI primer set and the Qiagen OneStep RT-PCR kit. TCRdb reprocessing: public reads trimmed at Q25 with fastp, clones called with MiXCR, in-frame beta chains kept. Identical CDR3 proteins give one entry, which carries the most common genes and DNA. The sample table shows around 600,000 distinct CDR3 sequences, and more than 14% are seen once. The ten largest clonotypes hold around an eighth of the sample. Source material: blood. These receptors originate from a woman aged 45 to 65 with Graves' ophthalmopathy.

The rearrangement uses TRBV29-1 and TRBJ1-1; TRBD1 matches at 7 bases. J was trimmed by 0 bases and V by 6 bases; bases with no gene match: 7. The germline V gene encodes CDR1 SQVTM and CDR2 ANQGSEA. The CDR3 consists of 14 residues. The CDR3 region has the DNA TGCAGCGTGAGGACAGGCGAAATGAACACTGAAGCTTTCTTT. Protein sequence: CSVRTGEMNTEAFF.

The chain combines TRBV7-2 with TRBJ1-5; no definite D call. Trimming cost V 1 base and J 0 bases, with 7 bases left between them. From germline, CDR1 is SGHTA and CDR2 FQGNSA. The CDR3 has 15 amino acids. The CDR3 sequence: CASSLVQDSNQPQHF. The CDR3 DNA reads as TGTGCCAGCAGCTTAGTTCAGGATAGCAATCAGCCCCAGCATTTT.

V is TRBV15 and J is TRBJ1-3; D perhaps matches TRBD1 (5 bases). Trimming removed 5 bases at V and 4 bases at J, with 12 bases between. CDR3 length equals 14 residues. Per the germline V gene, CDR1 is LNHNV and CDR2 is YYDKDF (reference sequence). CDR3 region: CATSEEGLGNTIYF. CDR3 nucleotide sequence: TGTGCCACCAGCGAGGAGGGGCTCGGAAACACCATATATTTT.

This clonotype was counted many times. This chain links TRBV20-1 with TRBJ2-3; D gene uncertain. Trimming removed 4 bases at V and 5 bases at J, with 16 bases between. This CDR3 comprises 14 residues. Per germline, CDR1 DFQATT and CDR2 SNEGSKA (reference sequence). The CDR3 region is CSAKPNSGLDTQYF. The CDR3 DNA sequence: TGCAGTGCTAAACCGAACTCAGGTTTAGATACGCAGTATTTT.

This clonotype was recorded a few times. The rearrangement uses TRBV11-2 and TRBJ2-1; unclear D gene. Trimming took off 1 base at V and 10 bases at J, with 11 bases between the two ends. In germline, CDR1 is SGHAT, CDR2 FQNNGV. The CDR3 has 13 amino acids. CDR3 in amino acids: CASSLAYGVEQFF. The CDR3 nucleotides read TGTGCCAGCAGCTTAGCCTACGGAGTAGAGCAGTTCTTC. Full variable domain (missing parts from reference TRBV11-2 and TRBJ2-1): EAGVAQSPRYKIIEKRQSVAFWCNPISGHATLYWYQQILGQGPKLLIQFQNNGVVDDSQLPKDRFSAERLKGVDSTLKIQPAKLEDSAVYLCASSLAYGVEQFFGPGTRLTVL.

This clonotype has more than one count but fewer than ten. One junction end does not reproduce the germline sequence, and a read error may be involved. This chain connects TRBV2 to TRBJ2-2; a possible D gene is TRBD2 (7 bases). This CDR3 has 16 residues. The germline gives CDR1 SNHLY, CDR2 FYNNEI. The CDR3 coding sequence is TGTGCCAGCTCCTTTCTTTCAAGCGGGGACACCGAGGAGCTGTTTTTT. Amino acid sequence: CASSFLSSGDTEELFF.

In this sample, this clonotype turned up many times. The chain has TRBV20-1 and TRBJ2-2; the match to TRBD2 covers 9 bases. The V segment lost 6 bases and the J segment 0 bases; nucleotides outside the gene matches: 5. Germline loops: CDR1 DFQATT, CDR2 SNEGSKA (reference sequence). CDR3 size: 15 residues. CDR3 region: CSAIAGAPNTGELFF. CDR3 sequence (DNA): TGCAGTGCAATAGCGGGAGCCCCGAACACCGGGGAGCTGTTTTTT.

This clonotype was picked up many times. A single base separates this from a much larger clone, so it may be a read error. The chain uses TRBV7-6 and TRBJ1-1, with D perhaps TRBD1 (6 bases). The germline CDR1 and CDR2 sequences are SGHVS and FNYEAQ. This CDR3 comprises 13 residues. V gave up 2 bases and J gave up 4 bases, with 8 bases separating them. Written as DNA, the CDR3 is TGTGCCAGCAGCTTAACAGGGACCACTGAAGCTTTCTTT. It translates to CASSLTGTTEAFF.

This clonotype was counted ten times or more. CDR3 amino acids: CASSLPISYEQYF. The CDR3 DNA reads as TGTGCCAGCAGCTTACCCATCTCCTACGAGCAGTACTTC. The genes are TRBV7-2 and TRBJ2-7; D is unresolved. Trimming took 2 bases from V and 0 from J, leaving 5 bases between them. Per the germline V gene, CDR1 is SGHTA and CDR2 is FQGNSA. The CDR3 loop spans 13 amino acids.

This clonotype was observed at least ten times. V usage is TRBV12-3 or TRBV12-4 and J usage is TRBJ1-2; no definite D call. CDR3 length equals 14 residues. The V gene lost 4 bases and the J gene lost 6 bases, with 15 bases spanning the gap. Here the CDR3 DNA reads TGTGCCAGCAGTTCCCCGGGGATTAGGGATGGCTACACCTTC. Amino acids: CASSSPGIRDGYTF.

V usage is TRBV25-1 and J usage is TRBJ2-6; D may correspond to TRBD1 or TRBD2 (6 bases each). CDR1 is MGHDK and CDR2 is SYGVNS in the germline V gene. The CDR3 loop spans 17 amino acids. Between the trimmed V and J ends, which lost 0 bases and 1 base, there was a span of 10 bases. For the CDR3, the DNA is TGTGCCAGCAGTGAATACAAAGGGGGGTCTGGGGCCAACGTCCTGACTTTC. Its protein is CASSEYKGGSGANVLTF.

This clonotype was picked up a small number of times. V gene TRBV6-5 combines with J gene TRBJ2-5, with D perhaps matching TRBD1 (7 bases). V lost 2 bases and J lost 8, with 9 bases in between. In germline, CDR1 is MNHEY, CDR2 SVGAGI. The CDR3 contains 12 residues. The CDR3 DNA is TGTGCCAGCAGTTACCAGGGGGGAACCCAGTACTTC. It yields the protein CASSYQGGTQYF.

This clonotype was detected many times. This CDR3 reads CASSALSSGNTIYF. The CDR3 DNA is TGTGCCAGCAGCGCACTGAGCTCTGGAAACACCATATATTTT. This chain joins TRBV7-8 and TRBJ1-3; D ambiguous. V gave up 5 bases and J gave up 0 bases, with 8 bases separating them. The CDR3 sequence is 14 residues long. CDR1 is SGHVS and CDR2 is FQNEAQ in the germline V gene.

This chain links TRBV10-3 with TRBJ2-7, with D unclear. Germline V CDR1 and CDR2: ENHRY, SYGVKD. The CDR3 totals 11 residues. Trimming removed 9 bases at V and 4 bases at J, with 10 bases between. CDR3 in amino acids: CAIRTLYEQYF. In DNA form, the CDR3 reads TGTGCCATTAGGACCCTATACGAGCAGTACTTC.

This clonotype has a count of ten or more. The CDR3 region is CASSQDVGRNYGYTF. The CDR3 DNA sequence: TGTGCCAGCAGCCAAGATGTCGGACGGAACTATGGCTACACCTTC. V gene TRBV3-1 combines with J gene TRBJ1-2; D gene unclear. CDR3 length: 15 residues. Germline V gene lookup returns CDR1 LGHDT and CDR2 YNNKEL (reference sequence). V shed 0 bases and J shed 2 bases, with 10 bases lying between them.

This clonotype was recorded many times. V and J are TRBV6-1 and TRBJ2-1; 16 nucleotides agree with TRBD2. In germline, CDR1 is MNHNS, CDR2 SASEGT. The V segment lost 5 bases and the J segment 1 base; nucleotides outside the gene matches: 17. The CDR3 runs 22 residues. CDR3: CASSNDLRKGTSGRGSYNEQFF. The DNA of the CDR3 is TGTGCCAGCAGTAACGACCTCCGCAAAGGGACTAGCGGGAGGGGGTCCTACAATGAGCAGTTCTTC.

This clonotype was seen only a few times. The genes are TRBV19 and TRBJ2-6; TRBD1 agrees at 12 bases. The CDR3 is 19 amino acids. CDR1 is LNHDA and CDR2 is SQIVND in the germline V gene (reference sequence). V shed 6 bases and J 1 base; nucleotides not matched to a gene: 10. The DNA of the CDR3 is TGTGCCAGTAGCCTCCGGGACAGGGGGCTTAGGTCTGGGGCCAACGTCCTGACTTTC. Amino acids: CASSLRDRGLRSGANVLTF.

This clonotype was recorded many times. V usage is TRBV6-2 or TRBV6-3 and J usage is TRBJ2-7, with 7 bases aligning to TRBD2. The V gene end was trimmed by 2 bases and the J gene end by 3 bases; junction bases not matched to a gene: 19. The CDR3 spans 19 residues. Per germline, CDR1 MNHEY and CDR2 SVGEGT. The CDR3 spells CASSYGSSGYGHQDYEQYF. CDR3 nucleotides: TGTGCCAGCAGTTACGGCTCTAGCGGATACGGACATCAGGACTACGAGCAGTACTTC.

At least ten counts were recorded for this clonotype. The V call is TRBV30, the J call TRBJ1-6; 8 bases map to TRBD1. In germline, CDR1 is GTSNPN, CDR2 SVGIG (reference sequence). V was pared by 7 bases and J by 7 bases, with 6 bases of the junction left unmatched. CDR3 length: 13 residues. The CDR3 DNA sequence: TGTGCCTACAAGGGACAGGAAAATTCACCCCTCCACTTT. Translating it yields CAYKGQENSPLHF.

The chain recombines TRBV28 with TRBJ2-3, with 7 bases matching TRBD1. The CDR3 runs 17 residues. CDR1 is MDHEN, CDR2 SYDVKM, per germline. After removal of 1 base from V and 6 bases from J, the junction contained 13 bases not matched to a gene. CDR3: CASSLSYATGEKDTQYF. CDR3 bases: TGTGCCAGCAGTTTATCGTACGCTACAGGGGAAAAGGATACGCAGTATTTT.

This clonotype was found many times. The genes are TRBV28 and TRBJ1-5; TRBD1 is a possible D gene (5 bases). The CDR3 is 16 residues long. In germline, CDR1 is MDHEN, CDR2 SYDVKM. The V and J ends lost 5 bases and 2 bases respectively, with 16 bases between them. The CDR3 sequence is CASSPREGLGNQPQHF. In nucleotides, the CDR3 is TGTGCCAGCAGTCCCCGGGAGGGGTTGGGCAATCAGCCCCAGCATTTT.

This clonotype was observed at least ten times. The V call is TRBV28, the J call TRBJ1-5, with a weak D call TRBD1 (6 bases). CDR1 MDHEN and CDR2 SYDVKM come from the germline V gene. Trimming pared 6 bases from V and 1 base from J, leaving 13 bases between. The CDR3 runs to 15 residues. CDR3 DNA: TGTGCCAGCAGCGTTGGGGGGCACAGCAATCAGCCCCAGCATTTT. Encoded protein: CASSVGGHSNQPQHF.

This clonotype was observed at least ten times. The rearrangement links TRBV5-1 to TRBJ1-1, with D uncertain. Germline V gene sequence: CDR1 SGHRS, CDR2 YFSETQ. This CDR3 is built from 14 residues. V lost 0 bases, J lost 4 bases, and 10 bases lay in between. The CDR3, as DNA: TGCGCCAGCAGCTTGGGAGCGTTTGTCACTGAAGCTTTCTTT. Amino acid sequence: CASSLGAFVTEAFF.